The rows below give T cell receptor beta chains drawn from one sample of a study of T-cell reconstitution after alpha-beta-depleted transplantation in children. TCRdb independently ran MiXCR on the PCR reads; one entry per CDR3 protein. The sample shows 500,000 to 600,000 distinct CDR3 sequences, roughly 30% of them seen only once. Specimen: PBMCs, collected before TCRalphabeta/CD19-depleted stem cell transplant. These receptors came from a boy in the first two years of life with Wiskott-Aldrich syndrome, due to receive a stem cell transplant. The CDR3 runs from the conserved cysteine through the conserved F or W.

>TRBJ1-1|TRBV7-2
CASSTTVNTEAFF
>TRBJ2-7|TRBV14
CASSRQGGVIREQYF
>TRBJ2-3|TRBV20-1
CSATSADTQYF
>TRBJ2-5|TRBV2
CASSGRSAQETQYF
>TRBJ1-1|TRBV20-1
CSAPQGAYTEAFF
>TRBJ1-3|TRBV29-1
CSVGGGGSGNTIYF
>TRBJ2-7|TRBV4-2
CASSHRDNAYEQYF
>TRBJ2-7|TRBV12-3/TRBV12-4
CASSLARYEQYF
>TRBJ2-5|TRBV20-1
CSASPLADQETQYF
>TRBJ2-2|TRBV5-1
CASSSRLAGILTGELFF
>TRBJ2-7|TRBV20-1
CSARRQGSIYEQYF
>TRBJ2-1|TRBV20-1
CSARDGGLAGGFGSYNEQFF
>TRBJ1-2|TRBV27
CASSLWGQAGHYGYTF
>TRBJ2-7|TRBV27
CASSFFWRRGLSSYEQYF
>TRBJ1-2|TRBV20-1
CSAADRGDYGYTF
>TRBJ2-1|TRBV18
CASSPVYTDF
>TRBJ2-1|TRBV5-1
CASSLALRLAGDYRANEQFF
>TRBJ2-2|TRBV5-1
CASSPGLPNTGELFF
>TRBJ1-4|TRBV4-1
CASSQDLRGRKLFF
>TRBJ2-7|TRBV7-6
CASSDRDRGDSSYEQYF
>TRBJ2-3|TRBV10-3
CAISAGGDTQYF
>TRBJ2-1|TRBV2
CASSEFLAVSLSSYNEQFF
>TRBJ2-3|TRBV6-1
CASSGTGRTDTQYF
>TRBJ1-2|TRBV7-2
CASSLGGTGSANYGYTF
>TRBJ2-3|TRBV5-1
CASGASTDTQYF
>TRBJ1-3|TRBV6-5
CASSYSAGGSSGNTIYF
>TRBJ1-1|TRBV5-1
CASSLGQPLNTEAFF
>TRBJ1-5|TRBV25-1
CASSESPFGTVDQGFIYSNQPQHF
>TRBJ1-1|TRBV5-1
CASSAKINTEAFF